The following is a TCR beta chain sequence with its context. Antigen: not known. Clones were read by immunoSEQ multiplex PCR, and TCRdb kept only the in-frame ones, dropping some. This sample has about 100,000 clones, with around 87% found just once. The CDR3 runs 14 residues. Germline trimming cut 4 bases from V and 7 bases from J; bases unmatched to any gene: 5. Looked up from germline, CDR1 is SGHTA and CDR2 is FQGNSA. These data come from a study of T cell responses to AZD1222 COVID-19 vaccine. Study overall: Doses given second, at about 4 or about 12 weeks, were pooled.

Study outcomes and limitations: Targets within unmutated variant regions were reportedly found for nearly half of spike-specific TCRs. Just a handful of AZD1222 recipients tested seropositive at baseline. Clonal diversity was possibly underestimated, and white British individuals and females predominated among donors.

The chain recombines TRBV7-2 with TRBJ1-5; 9 bases match TRBD1. This sequence originates from an adult in good health. The sequenced sample was peripheral blood, obtained on day 0 of AZD1222 vaccination. This chain's CDR3 is CASSYTGGRQPQHF. DNA for the CDR3: TGTGCCAGCAGCTACACAGGGGGCCGACAGCCCCAGCATTTT.